The text below deals with one TCR beta chain. This clonotype was observed many times. What this receptor recognizes is not known. Per-base qualities were not stored, and no clone one base away is much larger. Counted from cysteine to phenylalanine, this CDR3 has 13 amino acids. Just CDR3 DNA is preserved here, 39 bases in frame from base 1. The CDR1 and CDR2 encoded by the germline V gene are MNHNS and SASEGT. Trimming removed 1 base from V and 12 bases from J, leaving 16 bases between the germline ends. The TCR beta CDR3 region was amplified with a multiplex PCR system whose first round ran for roughly 9 cycles using 32 V-gene forward primers and 13 J-gene reverse primers. First-round PCR used a QIAGEN Multiplex PCR Kit, and primer sequences were filed in Chinese patent CN105087789A. Illumina universal primers were added in a second PCR round performed with the Phusion High-Fidelity PCR Kit. The TCR libraries underwent paired-end sequencing with a read length of 151 bp on the Illumina HiSeq X Ten platform. Turning to the authors' computational methods: Cutadapt was used to discard reads without multiplex PCR primers, PEAR merged the read pairs, and MiXCR with default settings called the CDR3 regions. Shannon entropy measured repertoire diversity, while clonality was calculated as one minus the Shannon entropy divided by the ln of the count of productive unique sequences. A clonotype counted as a dominant or high-frequency T-cell clone when its frequency was 0.5% or higher. Using fastp at Q25 and MiXCR, TCRdb reprocessed the public reads and kept productive beta chains. Rows merge per CDR3 protein into single entries with the most common DNA and genes. TCRdb's processing, not the study's, gives the V and J calls here. This sample holds some 21,000 distinct CDR3 sequences; less than 35% were observed only once. In total, the top ten clones hold around 4.6% of the sample.

Genomic DNA extracted from bulk tumor tissue served as TCR template, with about 600 ng gDNA amplified per sample. During surgery, multiple biopsies were taken from each primary tumor and placed as far apart as possible within the tumor mass. Patients in the study cohort, which was described as untreated, were newly diagnosed NSCLC cases going through curative surgery. The donors were some 14 patients with newly diagnosed non-small cell lung cancer who were having surgery with curative intent. The resected tumor masses were reviewed by two independent pathologists. Sequencing was performed only on DNA and RNA samples of high quality. This sample was included in a study of immune heterogeneity within non-small cell lung tumors listed by TCRdb under 2018. Notes on the research overall: Histology comprised several squamous cell carcinomas, approximately nine non-squamous carcinomas and 1 tumor not otherwise specified. The study combined whole-exome sequencing, RNA-seq and TCR beta repertoire sequencing of multiple spatially distinct regions from each NSCLC tumor to examine intratumoral immune heterogeneity. TCR repertoires were analyzed from 55 to 65 tumor loci of roughly 15 patients, whereas transcriptome data were available for only approximately 47 loci from some eleven patients. Binding of neoantigens to the HLA alleles of each patient was predicted with netMHCpan-3.0 for mutant peptides of 8 to 11 amino acids. What the work shows at the level of the full study, not this receptor alone: High-frequency TCR beta clonotypes were found to be largely distinct between individual patients. Within a patient, the same dominant CDR3B clonotypes appeared at multiple loci, but different tumor locations also contained unique high-frequency clones. Local tumor mutational burden and local T-cell repertoire clonality had a statistically significant but moderate positive correlation (R around 0.35).

In this chain, TRBV6-1 is recombined with TRBJ2-7; no D gene is confidently identified. The sequence was obtained from a man aged 40-49 years with non-small cell lung cancer. Specimen: lung tumor tissue. The sequence in DNA is TGTGCCAGCAGTGAAGGGGCCCCCGGGCTGCCGTACTTC. Its protein is CASSEGAPGLPYF.